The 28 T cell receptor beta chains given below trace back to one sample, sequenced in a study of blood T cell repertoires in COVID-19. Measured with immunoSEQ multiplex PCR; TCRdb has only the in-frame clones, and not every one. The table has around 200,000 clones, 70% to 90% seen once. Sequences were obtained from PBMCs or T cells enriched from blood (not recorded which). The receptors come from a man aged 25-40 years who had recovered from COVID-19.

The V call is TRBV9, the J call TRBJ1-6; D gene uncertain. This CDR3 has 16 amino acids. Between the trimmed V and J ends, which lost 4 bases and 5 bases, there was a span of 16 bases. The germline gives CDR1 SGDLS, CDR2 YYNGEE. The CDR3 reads CASSLSPAENNSPLHF. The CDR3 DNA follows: TGTGCCAGCAGCCTAAGTCCCGCGGAGAATAATTCACCCCTCCACTTT.

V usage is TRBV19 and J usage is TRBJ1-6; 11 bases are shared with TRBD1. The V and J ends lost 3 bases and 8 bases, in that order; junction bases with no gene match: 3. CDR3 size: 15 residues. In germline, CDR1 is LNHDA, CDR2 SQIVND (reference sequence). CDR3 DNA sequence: TGTGCCAGTAGTATCGGGACAGGGGGGGATTCACCCCTCCACTTT. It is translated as CASSIGTGGDSPLHF.

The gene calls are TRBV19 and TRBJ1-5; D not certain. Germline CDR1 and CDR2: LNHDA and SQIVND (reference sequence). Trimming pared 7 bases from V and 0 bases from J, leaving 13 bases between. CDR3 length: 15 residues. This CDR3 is CASTFGSNSNQPQHF. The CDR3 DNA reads TGTGCCAGTACGTTCGGGAGCAATAGCAATCAGCCCCAGCATTTT. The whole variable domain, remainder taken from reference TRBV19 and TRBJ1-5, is DGGITQSPKYLFRKEGQNVTLSCEQNLNHDAMYWYRQDPGQGLRLIYYSQIVNDFQKGDIAEGYSVSREKKESFPLTVTSAQKNPTAFYLCASTFGSNSNQPQHFGDGTRLSIL.

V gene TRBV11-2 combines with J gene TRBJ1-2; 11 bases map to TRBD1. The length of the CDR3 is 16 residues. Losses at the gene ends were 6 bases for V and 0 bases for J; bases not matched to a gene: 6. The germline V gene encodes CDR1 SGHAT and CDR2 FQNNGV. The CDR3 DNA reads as TGTGCCAGCAGACCCGGGACAGGGGGAGCTAACTATGGCTACACCTTC. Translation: CASRPGTGGANYGYTF.

CDR3: CASSLRGTPSNYGYTF. CDR3 DNA sequence: TGTGCCAGCAGTTTAAGGGGGACACCTTCTAACTATGGCTACACCTTC. The chain uses TRBV27 and TRBJ1-2, with a tentative D call TRBD1 (6 bases). This CDR3 has 16 amino acids. Germline lookup yields CDR1 MNHEY and CDR2 SMNVEV (reference sequence). V gave up 2 bases and J gave up 0 bases, with 13 bases separating them.

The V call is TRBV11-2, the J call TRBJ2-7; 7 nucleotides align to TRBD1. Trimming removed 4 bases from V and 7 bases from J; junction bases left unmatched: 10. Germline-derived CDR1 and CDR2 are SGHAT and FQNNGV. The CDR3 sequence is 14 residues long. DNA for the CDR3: TGTGCCAGCAGCTCAATTGTGCAGGGACAGGAGCAGTACTTC. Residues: CASSSIVQGQEQYF.

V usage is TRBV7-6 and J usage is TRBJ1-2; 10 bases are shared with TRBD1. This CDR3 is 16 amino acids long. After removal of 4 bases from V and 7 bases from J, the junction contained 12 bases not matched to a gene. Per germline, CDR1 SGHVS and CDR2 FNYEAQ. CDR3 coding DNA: TGTGCCAGCAGCTCGTCCACCCCGGGACAGGGGCTTGGCTACACCTTC. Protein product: CASSSSTPGQGLGYTF.

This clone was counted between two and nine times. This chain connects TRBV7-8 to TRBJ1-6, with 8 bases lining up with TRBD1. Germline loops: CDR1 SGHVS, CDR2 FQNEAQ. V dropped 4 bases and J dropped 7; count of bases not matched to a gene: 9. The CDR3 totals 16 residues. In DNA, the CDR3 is TGTGCCAGCAGCTACCAGACTCAGGGGGCGAATTCACCCCTCCACTTT. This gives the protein CASSYQTQGANSPLHF.

Here the CDR3 DNA reads TGTGCCAGCAGCGTAGGGCCGGGACAGGGTTTGGGCACTGAAGCTTTCTTT. It specifies CASSVGPGQGLGTEAFF. V gene TRBV9 combines with J gene TRBJ1-1; 9 nucleotides agree with TRBD1. Germline lookup yields CDR1 SGDLS and CDR2 YYNGEE. The V and J ends lost 0 bases and 4 bases, in that order; junction bases with no gene match: 10. CDR3 length: 17 residues.

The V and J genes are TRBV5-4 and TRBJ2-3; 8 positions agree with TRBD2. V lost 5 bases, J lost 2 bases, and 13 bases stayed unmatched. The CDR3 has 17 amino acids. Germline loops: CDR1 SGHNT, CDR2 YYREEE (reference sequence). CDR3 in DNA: TGTGCCAGCAGTACCTCTAGCGGGCGAGTGGACACAGATACGCAGTATTTT. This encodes CASSTSSGRVDTDTQYF.

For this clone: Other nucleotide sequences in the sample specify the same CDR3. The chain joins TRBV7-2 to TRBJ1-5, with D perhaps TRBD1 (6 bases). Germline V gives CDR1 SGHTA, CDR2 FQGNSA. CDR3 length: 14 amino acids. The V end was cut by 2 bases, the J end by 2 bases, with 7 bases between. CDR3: CASSLRQGNQPQHF. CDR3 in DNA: TGTGCCAGCAGCTTAAGACAGGGCAATCAGCCCCAGCATTTT.

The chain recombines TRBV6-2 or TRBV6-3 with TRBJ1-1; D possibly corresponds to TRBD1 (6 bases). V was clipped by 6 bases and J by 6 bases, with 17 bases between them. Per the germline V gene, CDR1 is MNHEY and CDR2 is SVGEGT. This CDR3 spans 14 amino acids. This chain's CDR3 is CASSSTRQGSEAFF. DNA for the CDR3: TGTGCCAGCAGCTCCACCCGTCAGGGGTCTGAAGCTTTCTTT.

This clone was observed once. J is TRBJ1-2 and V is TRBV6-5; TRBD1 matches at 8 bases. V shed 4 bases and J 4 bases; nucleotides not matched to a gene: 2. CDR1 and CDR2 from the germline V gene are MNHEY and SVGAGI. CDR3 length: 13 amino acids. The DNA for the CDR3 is TGTGCCAGCAGTTCAGACAGGGGCTATGGCTACACCTTC. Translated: CASSSDRGYGYTF.

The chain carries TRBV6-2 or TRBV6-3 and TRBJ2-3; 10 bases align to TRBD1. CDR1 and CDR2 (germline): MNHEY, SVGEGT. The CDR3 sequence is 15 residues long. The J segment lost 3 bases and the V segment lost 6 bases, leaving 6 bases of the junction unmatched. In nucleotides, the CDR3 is TGTGCCAGCAGCATCCCGGGACAGGGGACAGATACGCAGTATTTT. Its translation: CASSIPGQGTDTQYF.

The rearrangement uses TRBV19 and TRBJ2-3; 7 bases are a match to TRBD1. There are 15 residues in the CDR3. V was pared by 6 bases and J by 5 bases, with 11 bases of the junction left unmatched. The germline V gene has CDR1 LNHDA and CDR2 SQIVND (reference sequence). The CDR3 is CASSQGGSQLDTQYF. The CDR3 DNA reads TGTGCCAGTAGCCAAGGGGGCAGCCAACTAGATACGCAGTATTTT.

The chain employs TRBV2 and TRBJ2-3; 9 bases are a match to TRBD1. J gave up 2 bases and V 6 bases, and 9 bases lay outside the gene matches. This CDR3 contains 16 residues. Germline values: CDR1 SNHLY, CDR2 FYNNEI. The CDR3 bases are TGTGCCAGCAGCGATGGACAGGGGCGAACCACAGATACGCAGTATTTT. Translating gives CASSDGQGRTTDTQYF.

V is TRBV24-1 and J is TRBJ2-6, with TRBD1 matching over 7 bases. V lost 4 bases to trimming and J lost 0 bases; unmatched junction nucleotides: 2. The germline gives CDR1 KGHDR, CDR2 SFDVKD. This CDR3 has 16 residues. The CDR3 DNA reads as TGTGCCACCAGTGAAGGACAGGCCTCTGGGGCCAACGTCCTGACTTTC. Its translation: CATSEGQASGANVLTF.

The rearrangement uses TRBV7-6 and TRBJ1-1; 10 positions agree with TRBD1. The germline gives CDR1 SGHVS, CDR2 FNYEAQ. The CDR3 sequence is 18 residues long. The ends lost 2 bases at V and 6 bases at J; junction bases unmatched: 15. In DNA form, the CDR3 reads TGTGCCAGCAGCTTAAGTCCCCAGGGACAGGGGTTCGAGCCTGAAGCTTTCTTT. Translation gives CASSLSPQGQGFEPEAFF.

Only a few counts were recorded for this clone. The CDR3 DNA is TGCGCCAGCAGCCACCGCCCTCCAGGGAATCAAGAGACCCAGTACTTC. It encodes CASSHRPPGNQETQYF. The chain is built from TRBV4-1 and TRBJ2-5; D perhaps matches TRBD1 (5 bases). In germline, CDR1 is MGHRA, CDR2 YSYEKL. The CDR3 length is 16 residues. Trimming stripped 3 bases from V and 2 bases from J, with 16 bases between.

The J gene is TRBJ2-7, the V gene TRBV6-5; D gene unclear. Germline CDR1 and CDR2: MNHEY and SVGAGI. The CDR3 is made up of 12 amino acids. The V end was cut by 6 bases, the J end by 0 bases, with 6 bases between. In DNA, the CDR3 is TGTGCCAGCAGACCGAGCTCCTACGAGCAGTACTTC. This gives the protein CASRPSSYEQYF.

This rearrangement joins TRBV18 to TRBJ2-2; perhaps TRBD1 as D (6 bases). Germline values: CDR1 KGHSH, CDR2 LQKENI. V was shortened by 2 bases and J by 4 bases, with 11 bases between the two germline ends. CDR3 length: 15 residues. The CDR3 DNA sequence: TGTGCCAGCTCACCAGGGGGCGCCGGCACCGGGGAGCTGTTTTTT. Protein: CASSPGGAGTGELFF.

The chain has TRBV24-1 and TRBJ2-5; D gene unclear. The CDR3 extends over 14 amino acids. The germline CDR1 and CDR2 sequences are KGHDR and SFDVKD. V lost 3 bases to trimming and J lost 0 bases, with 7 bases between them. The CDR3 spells CATSDPDNQETQYF. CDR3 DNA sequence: TGTGCCACCAGTGATCCAGACAACCAAGAGACCCAGTACTTC.

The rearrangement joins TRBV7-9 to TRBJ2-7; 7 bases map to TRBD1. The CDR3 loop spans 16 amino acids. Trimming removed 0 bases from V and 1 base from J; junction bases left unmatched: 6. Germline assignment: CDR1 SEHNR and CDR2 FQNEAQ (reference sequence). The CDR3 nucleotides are TGTGCCAGCAGCTTAGCCGGGACAGCGAATTCCTACGAGCAGTACTTC. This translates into CASSLAGTANSYEQYF.

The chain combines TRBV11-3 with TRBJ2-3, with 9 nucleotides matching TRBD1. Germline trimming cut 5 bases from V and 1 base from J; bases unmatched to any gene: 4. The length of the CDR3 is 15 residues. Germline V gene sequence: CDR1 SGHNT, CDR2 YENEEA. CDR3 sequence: CASSGRTGGTDTQYF. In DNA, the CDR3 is TGTGCCAGCAGCGGGCGGACAGGGGGCACAGATACGCAGTATTTT.

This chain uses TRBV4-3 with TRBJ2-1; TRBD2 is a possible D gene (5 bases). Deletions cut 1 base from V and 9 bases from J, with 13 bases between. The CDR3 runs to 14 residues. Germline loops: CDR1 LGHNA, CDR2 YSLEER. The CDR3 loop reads CASSQGRGSFEQFF. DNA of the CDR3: TGCGCCAGCAGCCAAGGCCGGGGAAGCTTTGAGCAGTTCTTC.

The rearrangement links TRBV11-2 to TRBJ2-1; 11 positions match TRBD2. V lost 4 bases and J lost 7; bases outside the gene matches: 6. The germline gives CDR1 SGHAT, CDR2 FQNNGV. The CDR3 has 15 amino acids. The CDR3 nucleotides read TGTGCCAGCAGCTCTATAGCGGGGGGGCCTAATGAGCAGTTCTTC. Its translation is CASSSIAGGPNEQFF.

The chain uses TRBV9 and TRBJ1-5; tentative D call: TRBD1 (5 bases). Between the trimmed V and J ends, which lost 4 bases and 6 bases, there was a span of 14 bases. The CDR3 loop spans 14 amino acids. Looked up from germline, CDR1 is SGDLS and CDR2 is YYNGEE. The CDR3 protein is CASSLVQGGQPQHF. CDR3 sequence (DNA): TGTGCCAGCAGCCTCGTGCAGGGAGGTCAGCCCCAGCATTTT.

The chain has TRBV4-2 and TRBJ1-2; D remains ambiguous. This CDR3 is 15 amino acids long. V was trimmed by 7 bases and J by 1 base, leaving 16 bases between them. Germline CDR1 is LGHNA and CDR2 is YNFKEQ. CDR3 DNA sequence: TGTGCCAGCACCACAATATGGGAGCTTAACTATGGCTACACCTTC. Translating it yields CASTTIWELNYGYTF.